This T cell receptor (beta chain) was sequenced in a study of memory B cells and T cells in multiple sclerosis. Study-level points and caveats: Normalization was needed because clone-set size differences affected shared clonotype counts.

On this clone: Antigen: not known.

Stimulus-free culture yielded autoproliferating CFSE-dim and non-proliferating CFSE-high T cells, each sequenced separately. Some 50 million CFSE-labeled PBMCs were cultured six to eight days unstimulated, then replicate wells were pooled. The PBMCs received 0.4 to 0.65 uM CFSE and serum-free culture with no added stimuli. CDR1 SNHLY and CDR2 FYNNEI come from the germline V gene. V lost 6 bases to trimming and J lost 1 base; unmatched junction nucleotides: 7. CDR3 length: 17 amino acids. Produced via immunoSEQ multiplex PCR; TCRdb's table is partial and in-frame only. Of approximately 30,000 clones listed, more than 70% were seen once; the top ten hold approximately 2.5%.

The J gene is TRBJ2-3, the V gene TRBV2; 13 nucleotides line up with TRBD2. Sequencing input: PBMCs from blood kept in culture. This TCR was recovered from a human donor with multiple sclerosis. In DNA, the CDR3 is TGTGCCAGCAGCCCGGGACTAGCGGGAATGGGCACAGATACGCAGTATTTT. It is translated as CASSPGLAGMGTDTQYF.